A single sample gave rise to the 26 T cell receptor beta chains below, sequenced in a study of blood T cell repertoires in COVID-19. Produced via immunoSEQ multiplex PCR; TCRdb's table is partial and in-frame only. The table includes 150,000 to 200,000 clones, roughly 82% detected once. The sequencing input was peripheral blood. The receptors were gathered from a middle-aged woman with COVID-19, enrolled during active disease.

This chain connects TRBV3-1 (or the pseudogene TRBV3-2) to TRBJ2-3, with 9 bases lining up with TRBD2. The V segment lost 4 bases and the J segment 2 bases; nucleotides outside the gene matches: 19. Germline CDR1 is LGHDT and CDR2 is YNNKEL (reference sequence). This CDR3 spans 20 amino acids. The DNA of the CDR3 is TGTGCCAGCAGCCCCCGGAGGTCTGATAGCGGGGGTGCCAACACAGATACGCAGTATTTT. Amino acids: CASSPRRSDSGGANTDTQYF.

The genes are TRBV6-1 and TRBJ2-7; no definite D call. This CDR3 is 13 amino acids long. The V gene lost 3 bases and the J gene lost 5 bases, with 11 bases spanning the gap. Per the germline V gene, CDR1 is MNHNS and CDR2 is SASEGT. Here the CDR3 reads CASSDSGFHEQYF. DNA for the CDR3: TGTGCCAGCAGTGATTCAGGATTCCACGAGCAGTACTTC.

This chain uses TRBV14 with TRBJ2-3; no clear D. Germline V lookup: CDR1 SGHDN, CDR2 FVKESK. V shed 0 bases and J shed 9 bases, with 10 bases lying between them. This CDR3 is built from 13 residues. CDR3 sequence (DNA): TGTGCCAGCAGCCAAGATATGGGCTTGACGCAGTATTTT. It is translated as CASSQDMGLTQYF.

In nucleotides, the CDR3 is TGTGCCAGCAGTCTAGGGGTCAACTCCTACGAGCAGTACTTC. Its translation is CASSLGVNSYEQYF. The chain uses TRBV7-9 and TRBJ2-7; tentative D call: TRBD1 (5 bases). This CDR3 is 14 amino acids long. The V end lost 6 bases, the J end lost 0 bases, and 12 bases lay between the germline ends. Per germline, CDR1 SEHNR and CDR2 FQNEAQ (reference sequence).

This clone was counted ten times or more. The chain is built from TRBV10-1 and TRBJ2-1, with 14 bases lining up with TRBD2. Germline V CDR1 and CDR2: WNHNN, SYGVQD (reference sequence). With V trimmed by 7 bases and J by 8 bases, 4 bases remained unmatched. The CDR3 has 14 residues. The CDR3 protein is CASIGTSGGDEQFF. In DNA, the CDR3 is TGCGCCAGCATAGGGACTAGCGGGGGAGATGAGCAGTTCTTC.

This rearrangement joins TRBV7-9 to TRBJ1-1, with D unresolved. V shed 4 bases and J shed 1 base, with 7 bases lying between them. Germline loops: CDR1 SEHNR, CDR2 FQNEAQ (reference sequence). This CDR3 is 13 amino acids long. The CDR3 nucleotides are TGTGCCAGCAGCTCGACTCAGAACACTGAAGCTTTCTTT. It specifies CASSSTQNTEAFF.

The chain carries TRBV18 and TRBJ1-1; 9 bases line up with TRBD1. The CDR3 is made up of 17 amino acids. With 2 bases clipped from V and 3 bases from J, the junction kept 10 bases outside the gene matches. CDR1 KGHSH and CDR2 LQKENI come from the germline V gene. CDR3 coding DNA: TGTGCCAGCTCACCAGGGACAGGGTTTTCAAGGGACACTGAAGCTTTCTTT. Its protein product is CASSPGTGFSRDTEAFF.

V is TRBV5-6 and J is TRBJ2-1; perhaps TRBD1 as D (6 bases). The germline gives CDR1 SGHDT, CDR2 YYEEEE. There are 13 residues in the CDR3. V lost 4 bases, J lost 4 bases, and 9 bases lay in between. CDR3 protein: CASSPTGYNEQFF. For the CDR3, the DNA is TGTGCCAGCAGCCCGACAGGTTACAATGAGCAGTTCTTC.

This clone has more than one count but fewer than ten. This sequence joins TRBV18 and TRBJ1-1, with no clear D. This CDR3 comprises 16 residues. With 6 bases removed from V and 1 base from J, the gap between germline ends came to 18 bases. CDR1 and CDR2 from the germline V gene are KGHSH and LQKENI. CDR3 region: CASSPAEARGNTEAFF. As DNA, the CDR3 is TGTGCCAGCTCGCCGGCGGAGGCTCGGGGGAACACTGAAGCTTTCTTT.

This sequence joins TRBV27 and TRBJ2-1; TRBD2 might be the D (5 bases). The CDR3 loop spans 13 amino acids. CDR1 and CDR2 from the germline V gene are MNHEY and SMNVEV (reference sequence). V shed 8 bases and J shed 3 bases, with 11 bases lying between them. CDR3 nucleotides: TGTGCCAGCGGCCGCGGGCTCTACAATGAGCAGTTCTTC. Residues: CASGRGLYNEQFF.

This chain links TRBV27 with TRBJ2-7; 10 nucleotides line up with TRBD2. CDR3 length: 14 residues. Trimming cost V 6 bases and J 4 bases; bases outside gene matches: 6. Germline V gene lookup returns CDR1 MNHEY and CDR2 SMNVEV (reference sequence). The chain's CDR3 is CASSWSSGSYEQYF. The CDR3, as DNA: TGTGCCAGCAGCTGGTCTAGCGGGAGTTACGAGCAGTACTTC.

The chain joins TRBV2 to TRBJ2-3; 8 nucleotides line up with TRBD1. Germline CDR1 reads SNHLY; CDR2 reads FYNNEI. The CDR3 extends over 15 amino acids. The J segment lost 2 bases and the V segment lost 6 bases, leaving 7 bases of the junction unmatched. CDR3 sequence: CASRTGTGYTDTQYF. CDR3 DNA: TGTGCCAGCAGAACCGGGACAGGATACACAGATACGCAGTATTTT. The full variable domain, completed using reference TRBV2 and TRBJ2-3, is EPEVTQTPSHQVTQMGQEVILRCVPISNHLYFYWYRQILGQKVEFLVSFYNNEISEKSEIFDDQFSVERPDGSNFTLKIRSTKLEDSAMYFCASRTGTGYTDTQYFGPGTRLTVL.

The chain is built from TRBV18 and TRBJ2-5; TRBD1 aligns across 9 bases. The CDR3 loop spans 14 amino acids. V was pared by 2 bases and J by 3 bases, with 1 base of the junction left unmatched. CDR1 is KGHSH, CDR2 LQKENI, per germline. The CDR3: CASSPWDREETQYF. The CDR3 DNA reads as TGTGCCAGCTCACCATGGGACAGGGAAGAGACCCAGTACTTC.

CDR3 residues: CASSGASGYEQYF. The CDR3 coding sequence is TGCGCCAGCAGTGGAGCTAGCGGGTACGAGCAGTACTTC. The rearrangement links TRBV10-1 to TRBJ2-7, with 8 bases aligning to TRBD2. The V gene's germline CDR1 is WNHNN and CDR2 SYGVQD (reference sequence). The V and J ends lost 4 bases and 4 bases, in that order; junction bases with no gene match: 3. The CDR3 contains 13 residues.

This clone was observed a single time. CDR3 DNA: TGCAGCACCTCGGACAGCGGCCAAGAGACCCAGTACTTC. It encodes CSTSDSGQETQYF. The chain has TRBV29-1 and TRBJ2-5; possibly TRBD1 for D (6 bases). Trimming pared 8 bases from V and 1 base from J, leaving 14 bases between. The CDR3 runs to 13 residues. CDR1 SQVTM and CDR2 ANQGSEA come from the germline V gene.

This clone was counted a single time. This sequence joins TRBV2 and TRBJ2-1; TRBD2 matches at 9 bases. V dropped 6 bases and J dropped 0; count of bases not matched to a gene: 3. The CDR3 is made up of 15 amino acids. The germline V gene encodes CDR1 SNHLY and CDR2 FYNNEI. Here the CDR3 reads CASRVSGSSYNEQFF. DNA for the CDR3: TGTGCCAGCAGAGTTAGCGGGAGCTCCTACAATGAGCAGTTCTTC.

In this sample, this clone turned up once. V usage is TRBV27 and J usage is TRBJ1-6; no reliable D call. The CDR3 loop spans 17 amino acids. Trimming stripped 5 bases from V and 7 bases from J, with 21 bases between. Germline-derived CDR1 and CDR2 are MNHEY and SMNVEV (reference sequence). CDR3 DNA sequence: TGTGCCAGCAGTATTCGCCCCCCGGTCGCGGGGAATTCACCCCTCCACTTT. Translating gives CASSIRPPVAGNSPLHF.

The gene calls are TRBV7-6 and TRBJ2-1; perhaps TRBD2 as D (6 bases). The CDR3 runs to 15 residues. V lost 5 bases and J lost 6, with 17 bases in between. Germline CDR1 and CDR2: SGHVS and FNYEAQ. The CDR3 loop is CASSPRGLTGNEQFF. The CDR3 nucleotides are TGTGCCAGCAGCCCGCGGGGACTTACGGGCAATGAGCAGTTCTTC.

The chain couples TRBV6-5 to TRBJ1-6, with TRBD1 matching 7 bases. Germline-derived CDR1 and CDR2 are MNHEY and SVGAGI. V trimming: 6 bases; J trimming: 10 bases; junction bases outside the gene matches: 6. The CDR3 covers 13 residues. In nucleotides, the CDR3 is TGTGCCAGCAGCTGGACAGGCGAGTCACCCCTCCACTTT. Translation: CASSWTGESPLHF.

The V gene is TRBV6-1, the J gene TRBJ2-1; 12 bases map to TRBD2. The CDR3 is made up of 16 amino acids. Trimming at V came to 1 base and at J to 10 bases, leaving 8 bases not matched to a gene. Looked up from germline, CDR1 is MNHNS and CDR2 is SASEGT. CDR3: CASSEVSSGRGGEQFF. The CDR3 region has the DNA TGTGCCAGCAGTGAAGTTTCTAGCGGGAGGGGGGGAGAGCAGTTCTTC.

This chain joins TRBV6-5 and TRBJ1-2, with a tentative D call TRBD1 (6 bases). CDR3 length: 11 residues. V lost 8 bases and J 8 bases, leaving 12 bases between the germline ends. The germline V gene encodes CDR1 MNHEY and CDR2 SVGAGI. CDR3 bases: TGTGCCAGCTTGGGCGACAGGGGCTACACCTTC. Translated, it gives CASLGDRGYTF.

The rearrangement joins TRBV30 to TRBJ1-6; D is uncertain. Germline V gene sequence: CDR1 GTSNPN, CDR2 SVGIG (reference sequence). Trimming removed 6 bases from V and 0 bases from J, with 12 bases in between. The CDR3 sequence is 15 residues long. The CDR3 protein is CACTLYGSYNSPLHF. In DNA form, the CDR3 reads TGTGCCTGTACTCTGTACGGCTCCTATAATTCACCCCTCCACTTT.

V and J are TRBV27 and TRBJ1-5; D is perhaps TRBD1 (6 bases). Germline V CDR1 and CDR2: MNHEY, SMNVEV (reference sequence). This CDR3 is 15 amino acids long. V was cut by 6 bases and J by 1 base, with 13 bases left in between. The CDR3 region is CASRASTGSNQPQHF. The CDR3 bases are TGTGCCAGCAGAGCCTCCACAGGGAGCAATCAGCCCCAGCATTTT.

The rearrangement uses TRBV6-2 or TRBV6-3 and TRBJ1-1; D is undetermined. CDR1 MNHEY and CDR2 SVGEGT come from the germline V gene. The CDR3 covers 14 residues. V was trimmed by 6 bases and J by 1 base, leaving 12 bases between them. CDR3 DNA: TGTGCCAGCAGACCTATCGGGGAGAACACTGAAGCTTTCTTT. It yields the protein CASRPIGENTEAFF.

The chain joins TRBV6-2 or TRBV6-3 to TRBJ2-5; 7 positions agree with TRBD2. Per the germline V gene, CDR1 is MNHEY and CDR2 is SVGEGT. V lost 2 bases and J lost 1; bases outside the gene matches: 10. CDR3 size: 17 residues. CDR3 sequence (DNA): TGTGCCAGCAGTTACGGGCTCCTAGCGGAGACCCAAGAGACCCAGTACTTC. Translation: CASSYGLLAETQETQYF.

This rearrangement joins TRBV24-1 to TRBJ2-1, with 8 bases aligning to TRBD1. Trimming took 6 bases from V and 10 from J; bases not matched to a gene: 13. The germline gives CDR1 KGHDR, CDR2 SFDVKD. This CDR3 has 15 residues. CDR3 nucleotides: TGTGCCACCAGTTCCGGGACAGGACCTGTTATCGAGCAGTTCTTC. This codes for CATSSGTGPVIEQFF.